This T cell receptor (beta chain) originates from a study of blood T cells in healthy people across ages. CDR1 and CDR2 from the germline V gene are SGHRS and YFSETQ. The V gene end was trimmed by 4 bases and the J gene end by 5 bases; junction bases not matched to a gene: 5. The CDR3 spans 14 residues. Then a second PCR, running roughly 7 to 11 cycles, was carried out with a sample-barcoded 5' primer and a J-beta primer mix. Every sample produced at least 3 million CDR3-containing paired-end reads. TCRdb re-called the 5' RACE reads with MiXCR, one entry per CDR3 protein. The table includes more than 650,000 distinct CDR3 sequences, approximately 55% detected once. In its sample, this clonotype was seen a few times.

The chain recombines TRBV5-1 with TRBJ2-1; 8 nucleotides match TRBD1. The source is an older man in good health. Sequenced: blood. CDR3 region: CASSTDRGHNEQFF. CDR3 nucleotides: TGCGCCAGCAGCACCGACAGGGGTCACAATGAGCAGTTCTTC. Full variable domain (outside the CDR3, taken from reference TRBV5-1 and TRBJ2-1): KAGVTQTPRYLIKTRGQQVTLSCSPISGHRSVSWYQQTPGQGLQFLFEYFSETQRNKGNFPGRFSGRQFSNSRSEMNVSTLELGDSALYLCASSTDRGHNEQFFGPGTRLTVL.